This TCR beta chain came from a study of blood T cell repertoires in COVID-19. Study processing details: Reference gene primer amplification yielded estimated nucleated cell counts. Assay used: immunoSEQ multiplex PCR; TCRdb lists only in-frame clones, some missing. V and J calls and clone size follow that table, whereas D and trimming were derived from the DNA. The table lists 150,000 to 200,000 clones, approximately 84% of them singletons, with approximately 2.4% in the top ten. The V and J ends lost 4 bases and 6 bases, in that order; junction bases with no gene match: 0. This CDR3 contains 13 residues.

The sequencing input was peripheral blood. The rearrangement uses TRBV12-3 or TRBV12-4 and TRBJ1-6; 7 bases align to TRBD1. The sequence came from a human donor with acute or convalescent COVID-19. The donor label of this sample is uncertain. The CDR3 loop is CASSYRGNSPLHF. The CDR3 DNA follows: TGTGCCAGCAGTTACAGGGGTAATTCACCCCTCCACTTT.